A selection of T cell receptor beta chains follows, all from one sample in a study. TCRdb redid the calling of the RT-PCR reads with MiXCR, one entry per CDR3 protein. The sample carries about 700,000 distinct CDR3 sequences, 14% recorded once. The sequenced sample consisted of memory CD4+ T cells from blood. The receptors were sampled from a female donor in good health, serving as a healthy control. CDR3s leave out the opening cysteine and the closing phenylalanine or tryptophan.

>TRBJ2-7|TRBV20-1
SAREPQAGVSEQY
>TRBJ2-7|TRBV9
ASSGDNPPYEQY
>TRBJ2-1|TRBV30
ALGRGWNEQF
>TRBJ1-5|TRBV2
ASSRDRVDNQPQH
>TRBJ2-5|TRBV20-1
SAEQGAPETQY
>TRBJ2-5|TRBV28
ASSLPGGAPPETQY
>TRBJ2-7|TRBV6-2/TRBV6-3
ASSYLSWGSPHFYEQY
>TRBJ2-2|TRBV7-3
ASSLTASGNTGELF
>TRBJ1-2|TRBV7-2
ASSSGTGISGYT
>TRBJ2-6|TRBV24-1
ATSDYRGLGANVLT
>TRBJ2-7|TRBV9
ASSDGAYAYEQY
>TRBJ1-5|TRBV9
ASSPGGEGQPQH
>TRBJ2-2|TRBV20-1
SARGGLATGELF
>TRBJ2-7|TRBV12-3/TRBV12-4
ASSSASLTYEQY
>TRBJ1-4|TRBV6-6
ASSNRGLSGEKLF
>TRBJ1-1|TRBV20-1
SARDLSTEAF
>TRBJ1-1|TRBV18
ASSPRSAGTGDMNTEAF
>TRBJ1-3|TRBV6-5
ASSHDFPSGNTIY
>TRBJ2-3|TRBV2
ASSELRADTQY
>TRBJ2-5|TRBV5-1
ASSPPGGNGIY
>TRBJ2-3|TRBV5-1
ASSSRGTADTQY
>TRBJ2-1|TRBV5-1
ASSSGALSYNEQF
>TRBJ2-7|TRBV20-1
SARLGGGSYEQY
>TRBJ1-4|TRBV7-9
ASSYPTGNEKLF
>TRBJ2-1|TRBV28
ASRHSSSYNEQF
>TRBJ1-2|TRBV9
ASSVAADYGYT